The entry that follows covers one T cell receptor beta chain sequence. Its target is not known. The assay was immunoSEQ multiplex PCR, and TCRdb's table has in-frame clones only and misses some. The repertoire holds about 100,000 clones, with around three quarters as singletons. The entry originates in a study of a mutant IDH1 vaccine in newly diagnosed glioma. At the level of the study: Treated patients had a mean age of approximately 40 years and a 62.5% male, approximately 38% female split. Study findings and constraints: Of the patients, roughly 93% had vaccine-induced immune responses. Pseudoprogression seemingly bore no relation to changes in top peripheral T cell clonotypes.

The V end lost 6 bases, the J end lost 3 bases, and 9 bases lay between the germline ends. This CDR3 has 12 amino acids. Per the germline V gene, CDR1 is SQVTM and CDR2 is ANQGSEA. The time point denotes: baseline, week 1 (first vaccination visit). Regarding treatment: pre-vaccination baseline after standard-of-care therapy. Astrocytomas found in donors were new, WHO grade 3 or 4, IDH1-mutant and ATRX-lost. The rearrangement uses TRBV29-1 and TRBJ1-5, with D possibly being TRBD1 (6 bases). The sample here was PBMCs, taken from a glioma patient treated with radiotherapy, temozolomide or both. The sequence was obtained from a man aged 35 to 55 with glioma. The CDR3 is CSVGQNNQPQHF. CDR3 coding DNA: TGCAGCGTCGGACAGAACAATCAGCCCCAGCATTTT.